This T cell receptor beta chain was recovered during a study of OX40 agonist ivuxolimab in advanced cancers. Study in general: Dose-escalation patients suffered from hepatocellular carcinoma, melanoma, renal cell or head and neck cancer.

Points from the study as a whole: The average count of expanded clones was higher among CD8+ T cells than among CD4+. The CD4+ and CD8+ T cells in the blood had expanded clonally by week 6 at 0.1 to 3.0 mg/kg.

Clones were read by immunoSEQ multiplex PCR, and TCRdb kept only the in-frame ones, dropping some. The sample has approximately 45,000 clones, 88% seen once; the top ten hold about 50%. Baseline was the first blood sampling point, followed by cycle 4 day 1 and cycle 7 day 1. With respect to this clone: The target antigen is unknown.

Germline V gene lookup returns CDR1 SGHNT and CDR2 YENEEA. Deletions cut 5 bases from V and 5 bases from J, with 12 bases between. This CDR3 comprises 13 residues. This TCR was sampled from an adult with an advanced solid tumor such as melanoma, head and neck, liver or kidney cancer. The V call is TRBV11-3, the J call TRBJ2-5, with D perhaps TRBD1 or TRBD2 (5 bases each). The sequences come from CD4+ or CD8+ T cells sorted from blood, collected in a trial of the OX40 agonist ivuxolimab. The CDR3 DNA reads TGTGCCAGCAGCCGTATTGGGGGTGAGACCCAGTACTTC. Its translation is CASSRIGGETQYF.